This T cell receptor beta chain was captured in a study of cytomegalovirus exposure and HLA in healthy donors. This clone was picked up one time. No antigen is known for it. Broader study findings: Some segments of the V type, notably TRBV6-2 and TRBV6-3, were excluded as indistinguishable. The study labeled 150 or so TCR beta chains cytomegalovirus-associated. In a later analysis, compared with equally common non-associated chains, HLA-associated beta chains were more expanded.

The PCR made use of 60 Vbeta and 13 Jbeta primers. The method was immunoSEQ multiplex PCR; TCRdb's version includes in-frame clones alone and lacks a portion of them. The sample records about 200,000 clones, around 77% being singletons. V lost 2 bases, J lost 5 bases, and 3 bases stayed unmatched. This CDR3 spans 14 amino acids. From germline, CDR1 is PRHDT and CDR2 FYEKMQ (reference sequence). The sample was PBMCs. The receptor was isolated from a woman aged 25 to 39 in good health and CMV-seronegative. V gene TRBV13 combines with J gene TRBJ2-5, with 9 bases fitting TRBD2. The CDR3 DNA is TGTGCCAGCAGCTTAAATGCGGGGGGGGAGACCCAGTACTTC. Protein product: CASSLNAGGETQYF.